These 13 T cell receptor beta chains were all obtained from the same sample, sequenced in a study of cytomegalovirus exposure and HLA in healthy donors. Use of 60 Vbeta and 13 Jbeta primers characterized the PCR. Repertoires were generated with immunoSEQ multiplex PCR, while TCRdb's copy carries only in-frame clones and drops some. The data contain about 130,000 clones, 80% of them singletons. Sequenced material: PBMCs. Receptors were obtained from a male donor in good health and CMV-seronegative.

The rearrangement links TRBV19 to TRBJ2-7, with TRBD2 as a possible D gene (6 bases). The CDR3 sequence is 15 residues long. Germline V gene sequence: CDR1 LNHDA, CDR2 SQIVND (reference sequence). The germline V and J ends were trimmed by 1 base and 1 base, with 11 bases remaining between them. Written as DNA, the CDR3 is TGTGCCAGTAGTATAGGGCGCGGGGCATCCTACGAGCAGTACTTC. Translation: CASSIGRGASYEQYF.

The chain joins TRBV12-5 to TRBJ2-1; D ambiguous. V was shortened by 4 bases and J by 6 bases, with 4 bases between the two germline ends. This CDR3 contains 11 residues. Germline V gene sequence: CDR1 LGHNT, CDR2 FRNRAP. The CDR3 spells CASGSSNEQFF. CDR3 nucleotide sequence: TGTGCTAGTGGTTCTTCCAATGAGCAGTTCTTC.

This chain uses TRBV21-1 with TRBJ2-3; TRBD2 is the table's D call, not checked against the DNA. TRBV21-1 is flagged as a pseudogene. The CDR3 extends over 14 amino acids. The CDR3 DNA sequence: TGTGCCAGCGAAAGCGGGAGTGCGACAGATACGCAGTATTTT. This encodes CASESGSATDTQYF.

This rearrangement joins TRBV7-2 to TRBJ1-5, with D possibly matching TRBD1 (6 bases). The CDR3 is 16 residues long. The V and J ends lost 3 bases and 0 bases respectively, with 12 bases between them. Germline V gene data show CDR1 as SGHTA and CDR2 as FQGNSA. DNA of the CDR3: TGTGCCAGCAGCTTGGGGGCCCCGAGTAGCAATCAGCCCCAGCATTTT. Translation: CASSLGAPSSNQPQHF.

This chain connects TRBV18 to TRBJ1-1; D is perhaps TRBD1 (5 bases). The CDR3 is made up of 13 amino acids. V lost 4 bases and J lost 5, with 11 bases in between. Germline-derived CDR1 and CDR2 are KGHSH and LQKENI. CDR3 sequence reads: CASSLEGVTEAFF. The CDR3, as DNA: TGTGCCAGCTCACTGGAAGGGGTGACTGAAGCTTTCTTT.

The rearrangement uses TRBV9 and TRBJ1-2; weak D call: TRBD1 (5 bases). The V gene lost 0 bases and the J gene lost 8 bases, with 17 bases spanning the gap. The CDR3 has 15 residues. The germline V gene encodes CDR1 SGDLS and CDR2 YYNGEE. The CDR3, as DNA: TGTGCCAGCAGCGTAGGATGGGACTCCCCGGGGGGCTACACCTTC. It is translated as CASSVGWDSPGGYTF.

This chain's CDR3 is CASSWRAWTGELFF. For the CDR3, the DNA is TGTGCCAGCAGTTGGCGAGCGTGGACCGGGGAGCTGTTTTTT. The chain is built from TRBV6-1 and TRBJ2-2, with unresolved D. The CDR3 is made up of 14 amino acids. V lost 5 bases and J 5 bases, leaving 12 bases between the germline ends. Germline-derived CDR1 and CDR2 are MNHNS and SASEGT.

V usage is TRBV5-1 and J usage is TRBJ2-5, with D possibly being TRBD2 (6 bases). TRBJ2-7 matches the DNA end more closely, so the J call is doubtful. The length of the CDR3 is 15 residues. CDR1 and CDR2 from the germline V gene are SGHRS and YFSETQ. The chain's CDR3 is CASSLAAGSSYEQYF. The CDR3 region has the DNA TGCGCCAGCAGCTTGGCAGCGGGTAGCTCCTACGAGCAGTACTTC.

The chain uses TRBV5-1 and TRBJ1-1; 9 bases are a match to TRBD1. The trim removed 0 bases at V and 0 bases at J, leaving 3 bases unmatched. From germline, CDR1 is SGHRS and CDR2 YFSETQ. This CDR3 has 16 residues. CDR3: CASSLADRGMNTEAFF. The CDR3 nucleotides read TGCGCCAGCAGCTTGGCGGACAGGGGTATGAACACTGAAGCTTTCTTT.

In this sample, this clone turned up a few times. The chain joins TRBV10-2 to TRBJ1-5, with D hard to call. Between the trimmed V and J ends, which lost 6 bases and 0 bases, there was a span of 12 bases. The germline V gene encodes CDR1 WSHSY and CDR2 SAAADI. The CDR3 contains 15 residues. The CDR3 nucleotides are TGCGCCAGCAGCGAAGGACTGTATAGCAATCAGCCCCAGCATTTT. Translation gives CASSEGLYSNQPQHF.

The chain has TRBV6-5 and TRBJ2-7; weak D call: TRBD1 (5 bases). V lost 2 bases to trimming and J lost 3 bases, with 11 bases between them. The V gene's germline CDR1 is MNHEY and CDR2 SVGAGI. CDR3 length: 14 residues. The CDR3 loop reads CASSYSRVDYEQYF. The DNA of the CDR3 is TGTGCCAGCAGTTACAGCAGGGTAGACTACGAGCAGTACTTC.

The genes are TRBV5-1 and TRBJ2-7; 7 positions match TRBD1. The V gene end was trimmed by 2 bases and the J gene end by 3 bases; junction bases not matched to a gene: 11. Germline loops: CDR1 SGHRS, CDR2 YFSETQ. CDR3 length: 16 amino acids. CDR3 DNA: TGCGCCAGCAGCTTATCTTCGGGACAGCGCCTCTACGAGCAGTACTTC. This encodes CASSLSSGQRLYEQYF.

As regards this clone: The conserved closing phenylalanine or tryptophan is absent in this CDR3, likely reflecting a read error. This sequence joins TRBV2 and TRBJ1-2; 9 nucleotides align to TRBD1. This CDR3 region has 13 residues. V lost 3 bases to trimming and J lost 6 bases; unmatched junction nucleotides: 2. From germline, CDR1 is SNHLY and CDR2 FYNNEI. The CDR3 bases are TGTGCCAGCAGTGATACAGGGGGCGATGGCTACACCCTC. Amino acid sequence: CASSDTGGDGYTL.